The source of this T cell receptor (beta chain) is a study of blood T cell repertoires in COVID-19. Study as a whole: Whether acute or convalescent, the COVID-19 samples came from the United States, Italy and Spain.

The CDR3 has 13 residues. Between the trimmed V and J ends, which lost 2 bases and 6 bases, there was a span of 10 bases. Per the germline V gene, CDR1 is MNHEY and CDR2 is SMNVEV (reference sequence). This clone showed up just once. Authors' processing steps: Reference gene primer amplification gave nucleated cell count estimates. TCRdb keeps only in-frame clones here, not all; method: immunoSEQ multiplex PCR. That table furnishes V, J and clone size, whereas the DNA furnished D and trimming. The sample shows 80,000 or so clones, 70% to 90% of them seen only once. Seattle patient enrollment occurred during active infection, with longitudinal follow-up thereafter.

V usage is TRBV27 and J usage is TRBJ1-2; weak D call: TRBD1 (6 bases). The sample comprised peripheral blood. This sequence originates from a man aged 55 to 70 with COVID-19, enrolled during active disease. The chain's CDR3 is CASSLRGGNGYTF. The CDR3 DNA reads as TGTGCCAGCAGTTTAAGGGGGGGGAATGGCTACACCTTC.